The next 20 T cell receptor beta chains were all read from a single sample in a study of beta chain features in type 1 diabetes. All of the isolated RNA was reverse transcribed, so expressed TCRB transcripts were sequenced. Assay: immunoSEQ multiplex PCR; the TCRdb copy retains only in-frame clones and omits some. The sample has 310,000 or so clones; 11% are singletons. Sequencing was done on a sample of naive CD4+ T cells from blood. The origin of the receptors is a woman aged 25 to 39 in good health.

As DNA, the CDR3 is TGTGCCAGCAGCCACAGGGAGAACACTGAAGCTTTCTTT. It yields the protein CASSHRENTEAFF. This chain connects TRBV11-3 to TRBJ1-1; D perhaps matches TRBD1 (6 bases). Trimming cost V 5 bases and J 1 base, with 8 bases left between them. This CDR3 region has 13 residues. Germline CDR1 is SGHNT and CDR2 is YENEEA.

A few counts support this clone. Other DNA sequences of this sample code for an identical CDR3. CDR3 DNA sequence: TGTGCCAGCAGCTTACCGGGCACAGATACGCAGTATTTT. Its translation: CASSLPGTDTQYF. V is TRBV7-2 and J is TRBJ2-3; D gene ambiguous. The CDR3 runs 13 residues. V was pared by 2 bases and J by 1 base, with 4 bases between. Germline loops: CDR1 SGHTA, CDR2 FQGNSA.

This clone has just a few counts. The rearrangement joins TRBV12-5 to TRBJ2-1; 9 bases are a match to TRBD2. The CDR3 totals 15 residues. Losses at the gene ends were 0 bases for V and 9 bases for J; bases not matched to a gene: 6. Germline-derived CDR1 and CDR2 are LGHNT and FRNRAP. The CDR3 region is CASGLVQGTSSEQFF. The CDR3 DNA reads TGTGCTAGTGGTTTGGTACAGGGGACTAGCAGTGAGCAGTTCTTC.

This chain connects TRBV29-1 to TRBJ2-1, with 8 bases identical to TRBD2. The ends lost 5 bases at V and 7 bases at J; junction bases unmatched: 16. There are 16 residues in the CDR3. Germline V lookup: CDR1 SQVTM, CDR2 ANQGSEA. This CDR3 is CSVRRGGRKLINEQFF. As DNA, the CDR3 is TGCAGCGTTCGGCGGGGCGGGAGGAAACTAATTAATGAGCAGTTCTTC.

This rearrangement joins TRBV5-1 to TRBJ2-1; D gene uncertain. This CDR3 has 13 residues. The V and J ends lost 4 bases and 9 bases respectively, with 14 bases between them. In germline, CDR1 is SGHRS, CDR2 YFSETQ. CDR3 nucleotide sequence: TGCGCCAGCAGCCTCTCCCTAGTTAGTGAGCAGTTCTTC. Protein: CASSLSLVSEQFF.

The V and J genes are TRBV28 and TRBJ2-7; 10 nucleotides agree with TRBD2. V gave up 0 bases and J gave up 5 bases; unmatched junction bases: 4. The CDR3 is 15 amino acids. In germline, CDR1 is MDHEN, CDR2 SYDVKM. CDR3 region: CASSLWASGSHEQYF. The CDR3 nucleotides read TGTGCCAGCAGTTTATGGGCTAGCGGGAGCCACGAGCAGTACTTC.

The gene calls are TRBV7-3 and TRBJ1-2; 9 bases fit TRBD1. CDR3 length: 13 residues. J lost 8 bases, V lost 4 bases, and 5 bases had no gene match. Germline V gene lookup returns CDR1 SGHTA and CDR2 FQGTGA. This CDR3 is CASSSETGGGYTF. CDR3 nucleotide sequence: TGTGCCAGCAGCTCCGAGACAGGGGGAGGCTACACCTTC.

The chain joins TRBV2 to TRBJ2-1; weak D call: TRBD1 (6 bases). The CDR3 is 13 amino acids. Germline CDR1 reads SNHLY; CDR2 reads FYNNEI. V dropped 8 bases and J dropped 3 bases, with 11 bases sitting between them. The CDR3 region is CASGAGVYNEQFF. The DNA of the CDR3 is TGTGCCAGCGGCGCAGGGGTCTACAATGAGCAGTTCTTC.

The rearrangement joins TRBV6-5 to TRBJ2-7, with no clear D. V dropped 0 bases and J dropped 2 bases, with 14 bases sitting between them. Looked up from germline, CDR1 is MNHEY and CDR2 is SVGAGI. This CDR3 contains 16 residues. For the CDR3, the DNA is TGTGCCAGCAGTTACTCGGGCAGATCCACAGCCTACGAGCAGTACTTC. Its protein is CASSYSGRSTAYEQYF.

This clone was observed a handful of times. This rearrangement joins TRBV19 to TRBJ2-1; a weak D match, TRBD2 (6 bases). The CDR3 is made up of 16 amino acids. Germline V gene sequence: CDR1 LNHDA, CDR2 SQIVND (reference sequence). The V end was cut by 3 bases, the J end by 6 bases, with 18 bases between. The CDR3 loop reads CASSIDGTALGNEQFF. In nucleotides, the CDR3 is TGTGCCAGTAGTATCGACGGGACTGCCCTAGGCAATGAGCAGTTCTTC.

This clone came up a few times. CDR3 protein: CASSGLRTDTYEQYF. The DNA for the CDR3 is TGCGCCAGCAGCGGGTTGAGGACAGACACCTACGAGCAGTACTTC. This chain links TRBV5-1 with TRBJ2-7; perhaps TRBD1 as D (6 bases). The length of the CDR3 is 15 residues. V was cut by 4 bases and J by 2 bases, with 16 bases left in between. Germline V lookup: CDR1 SGHRS, CDR2 YFSETQ.

This clone appeared a few times. V and J are TRBV18 and TRBJ1-5; maybe TRBD1 (5 bases). The CDR3 spans 16 residues. The ends were cut back, 3 bases at V and 3 bases at J, with 15 bases in the middle. The germline gives CDR1 KGHSH, CDR2 LQKENI. The CDR3 DNA reads TGTGCCAGCTCACCGACCGCGGGGGGTAACAATCAGCCCCAGCATTTT. Its translation is CASSPTAGGNNQPQHF.

This clone was seen at least ten times. The genes are TRBV4-3 and TRBJ2-7; 13 nucleotides line up with TRBD2. The length of the CDR3 is 16 residues. The J segment lost 5 bases and the V segment lost 3 bases, leaving 7 bases of the junction unmatched. The germline V gene has CDR1 LGHNA and CDR2 YSLEER. The CDR3 region has the DNA TGCGCCAGCAGCCATGCACTAGCGGGAGGGCTGAACGAGCAGTACTTC. Its protein is CASSHALAGGLNEQYF.

J is TRBJ2-3 and V is TRBV11-2; D is perhaps TRBD2 (6 bases). The V gene lost 1 base and the J gene lost 0 bases, with 11 bases spanning the gap. This CDR3 spans 16 amino acids. Germline V gene sequence: CDR1 SGHAT, CDR2 FQNNGV. The CDR3 loop is CASSLGGSGSTDTQYF. The CDR3 DNA reads TGTGCCAGCAGCTTAGGGGGTAGCGGAAGCACAGATACGCAGTATTTT.

The genes are TRBV30 and TRBJ2-1; TRBD2 matches at 10 bases. The junction had 8 bases not matched to a gene; V was cut back by 3 bases and J by 9 bases. This CDR3 has 14 residues. Germline CDR1 and CDR2: GTSNPN and SVGIG (reference sequence). The CDR3 DNA is TGTGCCTGGAGCGGGCTAGCGGGAGCGGGTGAGCAGTTCTTC. Its translation: CAWSGLAGAGEQFF.

The chain recombines TRBV28 with TRBJ1-4; 7 nucleotides match TRBD1. The CDR3 has 14 residues. V trimming: 5 bases; J trimming: 7 bases; junction bases outside the gene matches: 7. The V gene's germline CDR1 is MDHEN and CDR2 SYDVKM. DNA of the CDR3: TGTGCCAGCAGTCGGACAGGTTCTACTGAAAAACTGTTTTTT. It translates to CASSRTGSTEKLFF.

V usage is TRBV5-1 and J usage is TRBJ2-1, with TRBD2 matching 8 bases. The CDR3 spans 16 residues. J gave up 12 bases and V 0 bases, and 14 bases lay outside the gene matches. CDR1 and CDR2 (germline): SGHRS, YFSETQ. The CDR3 loop reads CASSLADRTSPWGQFF. Written as DNA, the CDR3 is TGCGCCAGCAGCTTGGCTGATCGGACTAGCCCATGGGGGCAGTTCTTC.

This rearrangement joins TRBV19 to TRBJ2-2; D gene unclear. The CDR3 length is 12 residues. Germline V gene lookup returns CDR1 LNHDA and CDR2 SQIVND (reference sequence). V lost 5 bases to trimming and J lost 4 bases, with 5 bases between them. The CDR3 nucleotides are TGTGCCAGTAGTGTCGGCACCGGGGAGCTGTTTTTT. Residues: CASSVGTGELFF.

The CDR3 sequence: CSTLRGANGELFF. The CDR3 nucleotides read TGCAGCACCCTCCGGGGGGCGAACGGGGAGCTGTTTTTT. J is TRBJ2-2 and V is TRBV29-1; possibly TRBD2 for D (7 bases). CDR1 is SQVTM, CDR2 ANQGSEA, per germline. The CDR3 length is 13 residues. V gave up 8 bases and J gave up 7 bases, with 17 bases separating them.

This clone was picked up a small number of times. This chain uses TRBV5-1 with TRBJ2-2; the D gene is possibly TRBD2 (6 bases). This CDR3 has 15 residues. Germline V gene lookup returns CDR1 SGHRS and CDR2 YFSETQ. The DNA of the CDR3 is TGCGCTACCGGGCGTGGGGACTTGAACACCGGGGAGCTGTTTTTT. As protein: CATGRGDLNTGELFF. The entire variable domain, with the rest obtained from reference TRBV5-1 and TRBJ2-2, is as follows: KAGVTQTPRYLIKTRGQQVTLSCSPISGHRSVSWYQQTPGQGLQFLFEYFSETQRNKGNFPGRFSGRQFSNSRSEMNVSTLELGDSALYLCATGRGDLNTGELFFGEGSRLTVL.